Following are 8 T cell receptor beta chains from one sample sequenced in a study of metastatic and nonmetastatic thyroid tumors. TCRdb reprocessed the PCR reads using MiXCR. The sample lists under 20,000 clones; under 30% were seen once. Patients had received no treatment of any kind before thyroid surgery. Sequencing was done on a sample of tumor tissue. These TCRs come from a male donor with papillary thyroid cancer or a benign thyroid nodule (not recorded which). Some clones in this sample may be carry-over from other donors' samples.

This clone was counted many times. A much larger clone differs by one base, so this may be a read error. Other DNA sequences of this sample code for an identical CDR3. The CDR3 region is CSANGLAGGPPPYEQYF. For the CDR3, the DNA is TGCAGTGCTAACGGACTAGCGGGAGGCCCTCCCCCCTACGAGCAGTACTTC. The gene calls are TRBV20-1 and TRBJ2-7; TRBD2 matches 14 bases. With 4 bases clipped from V and 2 bases from J, the junction kept 10 bases outside the gene matches. The CDR3 covers 17 residues. Germline V lookup: CDR1 DFQATT, CDR2 SNEGSKA (reference sequence).

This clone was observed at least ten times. CDR3 protein: CSARGPGEVETQYF. The CDR3, as DNA: TGCAGTGCTAGAGGGCCCGGGGAGGTAGAGACCCAGTACTTC. The rearrangement uses TRBV20-1 and TRBJ2-5, with a possible D match to TRBD2 (6 bases). V was shortened by 1 base and J by 4 bases, with 13 bases between the two germline ends. The CDR3 consists of 14 residues. Per germline, CDR1 DFQATT and CDR2 SNEGSKA (reference sequence).

Here the CDR3 reads CASRTGTTGELFF. CDR3 nucleotide sequence: TGTGCCAGCCGGACAGGGACAACCGGGGAGCTGTTTTTT. The chain combines TRBV19 with TRBJ2-2; the match to TRBD1 covers 8 bases. J gave up 5 bases and V 9 bases, and 5 bases lay outside the gene matches. This CDR3 has 13 residues. Germline CDR1 LNHDA, CDR2 SQIVND (reference sequence). Supplemented by reference TRBV19 and TRBJ2-2, the full variable domain reads DGGITQSPKYLFRKEGQNVTLSCEQNLNHDAMYWYRQDPGQGLRLIYYSQIVNDFQKGDIAEGYSVSREKKESFPLTVTSAQKNPTAFYLCASRTGTTGELFFGEGSRLTVL.

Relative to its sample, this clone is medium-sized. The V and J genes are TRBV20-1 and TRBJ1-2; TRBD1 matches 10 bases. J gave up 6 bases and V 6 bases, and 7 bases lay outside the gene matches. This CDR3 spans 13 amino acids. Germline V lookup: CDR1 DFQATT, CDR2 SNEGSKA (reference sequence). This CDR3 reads CSAYGQGENGYTF. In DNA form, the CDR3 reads TGCAGTGCCTACGGACAGGGGGAGAATGGCTACACCTTC.

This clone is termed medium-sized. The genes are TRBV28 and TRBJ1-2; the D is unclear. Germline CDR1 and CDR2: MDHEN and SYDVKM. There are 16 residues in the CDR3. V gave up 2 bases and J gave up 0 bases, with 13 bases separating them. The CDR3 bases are TGTGCCAGCAGTTTAATCGTGGGTCTGTCTAACTATGGCTACACCTTC. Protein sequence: CASSLIVGLSNYGYTF.

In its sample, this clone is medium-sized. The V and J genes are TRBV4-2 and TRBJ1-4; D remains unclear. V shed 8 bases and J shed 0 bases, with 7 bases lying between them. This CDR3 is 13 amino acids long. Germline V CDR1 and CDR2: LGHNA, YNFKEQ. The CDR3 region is CASGATTNEKLFF. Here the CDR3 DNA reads TGTGCCAGCGGAGCTACAACTAATGAAAAACTGTTTTTT.

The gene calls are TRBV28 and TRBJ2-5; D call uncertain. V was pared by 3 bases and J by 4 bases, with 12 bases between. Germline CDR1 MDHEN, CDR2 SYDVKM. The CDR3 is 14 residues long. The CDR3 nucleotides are TGTGCCAGCAGTTTGTCCTCCCACGGAGAGACCCAGTACTTC. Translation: CASSLSSHGETQYF.

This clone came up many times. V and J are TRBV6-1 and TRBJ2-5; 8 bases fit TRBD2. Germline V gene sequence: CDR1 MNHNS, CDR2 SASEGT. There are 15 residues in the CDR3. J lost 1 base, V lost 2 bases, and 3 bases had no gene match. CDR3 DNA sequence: TGTGCCAGCAGTGAAACCGGGGGGGGCCAAGAGACCCAGTACTTC. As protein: CASSETGGGQETQYF.